This entry lists 18 T cell receptor beta chains sequenced from one sample in a study of T cells in Graves' hyperthyroidism and ophthalmopathy. Amplified TCR beta CDR3 regions derived from RNA transcripts. Carried out on the TCR CDR3, a first-round RT-PCR used the HTBI primer set. Each CDR3 protein gets one entry after TCRdb re-called the multiplex PCR reads with MiXCR. The table records around 350,000 distinct CDR3 sequences, 25% of them present only once. What was sequenced was blood. These receptors all stem from a man aged 50 to 60 with Graves' hyperthyroidism.

This clonotype occurred a few times. The rearrangement joins TRBV28 to TRBJ1-5; 9 positions match TRBD1. V lost 5 bases and J lost 6; bases outside the gene matches: 11. The germline V gene encodes CDR1 MDHEN and CDR2 SYDVKM. This CDR3 spans 16 amino acids. DNA of the CDR3: TGTGCCAGCAGTCTCCCCCCGGGACAGGGTGGTCAGCCCCAGCATTTT. It encodes CASSLPPGQGGQPQHF.

The genes are TRBV20-1 and TRBJ1-1; no reliable D call. Trimming removed 6 bases at V and 6 bases at J, with 17 bases between. The CDR3 length is 13 residues. Germline CDR1 is DFQATT and CDR2 is SNEGSKA (reference sequence). The CDR3 bases are TGCAGTGCCCATCGCGGGATCTTGGCTGAAGCTTTCTTT. Protein sequence: CSAHRGILAEAFF.

This clonotype was observed a few times. As DNA, the CDR3 is TGCAGTGCTAGGAGTACTAGCGGGGGCTACAATGAGCAGTTCTTC. Its translation is CSARSTSGGYNEQFF. V and J are TRBV20-1 and TRBJ2-1, with 11 bases identical to TRBD2. Germline V gene sequence: CDR1 DFQATT, CDR2 SNEGSKA (reference sequence). V trimming: 3 bases; J trimming: 3 bases; junction bases outside the gene matches: 4. This CDR3 is 15 amino acids long.

The chain is built from TRBV20-1 and TRBJ2-1; 13 bases map to TRBD2. V gave up 6 bases and J gave up 10 bases; unmatched junction bases: 6. Germline lookup yields CDR1 DFQATT and CDR2 SNEGSKA (reference sequence). This CDR3 comprises 13 residues. The CDR3 loop is CSARTSGRWEQFF. CDR3 bases: TGCAGTGCCCGGACTAGCGGGAGATGGGAGCAGTTCTTC.

This chain uses TRBV7-6 with TRBJ2-1; 14 nucleotides line up with TRBD2. The junction had 4 bases not matched to a gene; V was cut back by 1 base and J by 2 bases. Germline V CDR1 and CDR2: SGHVS, FNYEAQ. CDR3 length: 18 amino acids. The CDR3 loop is CASSLEGTSGSPYNEQFF. CDR3 DNA sequence: TGTGCCAGCAGCTTAGAAGGGACTAGCGGGAGCCCCTACAATGAGCAGTTCTTC. The whole variable domain, remainder taken from reference TRBV7-6 and TRBJ2-1, is GAGVSQSPRYKVTKRGQDVALRCDPISGHVSLYWYRQALGQGPEFLTYFNYEAQQDKSGLPNDRFSAERPEGSISTLTIQRTEQRDSAMYRCASSLEGTSGSPYNEQFFGPGTRLTVL.

The chain links TRBV19 to TRBJ1-1, with D uncertain. CDR1 is LNHDA and CDR2 is SQIVND in the germline V gene (reference sequence). CDR3 length equals 15 residues. Trimming left V 2 bases short and J 0 bases short, with 10 bases between. In DNA, the CDR3 is TGTGCCAGTAGTATAAATCCGGTTATGAACACTGAAGCTTTCTTT. This sequence encodes CASSINPVMNTEAFF.

This clonotype appeared many times. The chain couples TRBV20-1 to TRBJ2-1; either TRBD1 or TRBD2 may supply D (5 bases each). The germline V and J ends were trimmed by 0 bases and 5 bases, with 8 bases remaining between them. The germline gives CDR1 DFQATT, CDR2 SNEGSKA (reference sequence). This CDR3 contains 13 residues. The CDR3 bases are TGCAGTGCTAGAGAGGGACCCAACAATGAGCAGTTCTTC. It translates to CSAREGPNNEQFF.

This clonotype has just a few counts. V usage is TRBV11-1 and J usage is TRBJ2-1, with D tentatively TRBD1 (6 bases). The CDR3 is 14 residues long. CDR1 SGHAT and CDR2 FQDESV come from the germline V gene (reference sequence). Trimming took 5 bases from V and 5 from J, leaving 13 bases between them. For the CDR3, the DNA is TGTGCCAGCAGCCCACACACAGGGAACAATGAGCAGTTCTTC. This translates into CASSPHTGNNEQFF.

This clonotype has only a few counts. The rearrangement links TRBV29-1 to TRBJ2-1; a possible D gene is TRBD1 (6 bases). V gave up 7 bases and J gave up 8 bases, with 12 bases separating them. Germline V gives CDR1 SQVTM, CDR2 ANQGSEA. The CDR3 spans 11 residues. In DNA form, the CDR3 reads TGCAGCGCCTGGGCAGGGGATGAGCAGTTCTTC. Its translation: CSAWAGDEQFF.

The gene calls are TRBV28 and TRBJ2-1; 10 bases agree with TRBD1. This CDR3 is built from 15 residues. With 6 bases clipped from V and 2 bases from J, the junction kept 4 bases outside the gene matches. The germline gives CDR1 MDHEN, CDR2 SYDVKM. CDR3 coding DNA: TGTGCCAGCAGCACAGGACAGGGGGCCTACAATGAGCAGTTCTTC. Amino acids: CASSTGQGAYNEQFF. Filled out from reference TRBV28 and TRBJ2-1, the complete variable domain reads DVKVTQSSRYLVKRTGEKVFLECVQDMDHENMFWYRQDPGLGLRLIYFSYDVKMKEKGDIPEGYSVSREKKERFSLILESASTNQTSMYLCASSTGQGAYNEQFFGPGTRLTVL.

On this clonotype: A much more abundant neighbour one base away suggests this may be a read error. The rearrangement uses TRBV28 and TRBJ2-1; TRBD2 aligns across 13 bases. With V trimmed by 7 bases and J by 9 bases, 6 bases remained unmatched. Germline V gene data show CDR1 as MDHEN and CDR2 as SYDVKM. The length of the CDR3 is 14 residues. The CDR3, as DNA: TGTGCCAGCAAAACTAGCGGGGGGGCCGTTGAGCAGTTCTTC. Amino acid sequence: CASKTSGGAVEQFF.

This clonotype has more than one count but fewer than ten. The chain has TRBV2 and TRBJ2-2; 8 nucleotides line up with TRBD1. Germline V gene data show CDR1 as SNHLY and CDR2 as FYNNEI. The CDR3 is 14 amino acids. V shed 6 bases, J shed 4 bases, and the junction held 4 bases outside the gene matches. CDR3 loop: CASRDRVGTGELFF. In DNA form, the CDR3 reads TGTGCCAGCAGGGACAGGGTCGGCACCGGGGAGCTGTTTTTT. Complete variable domain (other parts from reference TRBV2 and TRBJ2-2): EPEVTQTPSHQVTQMGQEVILRCVPISNHLYFYWYRQILGQKVEFLVSFYNNEISEKSEIFDDQFSVERPDGSNFTLKIRSTKLEDSAMYFCASRDRVGTGELFFGEGSRLTVL.

This clonotype showed up just a few times. One end of the junction does not line up with germline, which may come from a read error. The chain recombines TRBV7-9 with TRBJ2-7; D possibly corresponds to TRBD2 (6 bases). From germline, CDR1 is SEHNR and CDR2 FQNEAQ (reference sequence). The CDR3 has 13 residues. CDR3 in DNA: TGTGCCAGCAGTTTAGCGGCAGTTGCCGAGCAGTACTTC. This sequence encodes CASSLAAVAEQYF.

This clonotype was observed a few times. V is TRBV7-2 and J is TRBJ1-1; no clear D gene. Germline CDR1 SGHTA, CDR2 FQGNSA. The CDR3 has 15 residues. V lost 1 base, J lost 6 bases, and 15 bases lay in between. CDR3 sequence (DNA): TGTGCCAGCAGCTTAGAGGGTTTTGGGCGGCCTGAAGCTTTCTTT. Amino acids: CASSLEGFGRPEAFF.

This chain's CDR3 is CASSLIIESVNEQFF. CDR3 in DNA: TGTGCCAGCAGTTTAATAATAGAGTCGGTCAATGAGCAGTTCTTC. The rearrangement uses TRBV27 and TRBJ2-1; D remains ambiguous. The CDR3 covers 15 residues. V lost 2 bases to trimming and J lost 6 bases, with 14 bases between them. The germline CDR1 and CDR2 sequences are MNHEY and SMNVEV (reference sequence).

In this sample, this clonotype turned up a few times. This rearrangement joins TRBV27 to TRBJ2-7; D might be TRBD2 (6 bases). Trimming stripped 5 bases from V and 2 bases from J, with 10 bases between. There are 13 residues in the CDR3. CDR1 MNHEY and CDR2 SMNVEV come from the germline V gene (reference sequence). DNA for the CDR3: TGTGCCAGCAGTGAACGGGAGACCTACGAGCAGTACTTC. This gives the protein CASSERETYEQYF.

This clonotype was seen a handful of times. This chain joins TRBV5-4 and TRBJ1-4; no reliable D call. The CDR3 loop spans 15 amino acids. Between the trimmed V and J ends, which lost 0 bases and 10 bases, there was a span of 16 bases. Germline lookup yields CDR1 SGHNT and CDR2 YYREEE (reference sequence). The DNA for the CDR3 is TGTGCCAGCAGCTTGGACGGCCCGGACGCGGTAAAACTGTTTTTT. Protein product: CASSLDGPDAVKLFF.

The V and J genes are TRBV7-9 and TRBJ2-2; no firm D call. The germline gives CDR1 SEHNR, CDR2 FQNEAQ (reference sequence). There are 13 residues in the CDR3. Trimming stripped 5 bases from V and 9 bases from J, with 13 bases between. CDR3 region: CASSPVMGRELFF. The CDR3 nucleotides are TGTGCCAGCAGCCCCGTTATGGGGAGGGAGCTGTTTTTT.